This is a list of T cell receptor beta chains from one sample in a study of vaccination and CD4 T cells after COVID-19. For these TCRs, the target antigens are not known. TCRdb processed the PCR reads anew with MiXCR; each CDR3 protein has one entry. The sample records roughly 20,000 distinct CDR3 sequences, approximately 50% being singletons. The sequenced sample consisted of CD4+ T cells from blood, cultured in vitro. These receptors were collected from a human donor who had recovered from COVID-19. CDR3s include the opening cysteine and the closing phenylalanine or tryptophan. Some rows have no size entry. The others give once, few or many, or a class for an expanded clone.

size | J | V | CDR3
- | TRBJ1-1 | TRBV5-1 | CASSLAMGNTEAFF
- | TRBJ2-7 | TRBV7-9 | CASSEAGGRLWGEQYF
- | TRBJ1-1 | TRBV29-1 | CSVSSRDRGAEAFF
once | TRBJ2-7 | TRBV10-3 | CAIKDRGSYEQYF
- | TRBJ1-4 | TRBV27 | CASSSSRGAANEKLFF
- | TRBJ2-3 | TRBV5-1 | CASSLVGQGIVDTQYF
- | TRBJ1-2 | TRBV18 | CASSPDRDLRGYTF
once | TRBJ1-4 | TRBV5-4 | CASSLVNEKLFF
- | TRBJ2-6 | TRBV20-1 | CSARDEGAEGANVLTF
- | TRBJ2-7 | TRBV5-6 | CASSWGRSSYEQYF
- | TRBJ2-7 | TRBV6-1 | CASSAIQGASFVYEQYF
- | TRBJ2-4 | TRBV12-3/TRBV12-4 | CASSLAATEQYF
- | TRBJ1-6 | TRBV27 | CASNRQGGNSLLHF
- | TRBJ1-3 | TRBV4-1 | CASSDMSKAGNTIYF
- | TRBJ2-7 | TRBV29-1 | CSVDGGLRSYEQYF
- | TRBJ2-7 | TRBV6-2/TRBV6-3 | CASSSSGGAFAYEQYF
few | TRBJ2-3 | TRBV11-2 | CASSSGDTQYF
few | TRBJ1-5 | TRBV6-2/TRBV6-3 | CASRGQKNNQPQHF
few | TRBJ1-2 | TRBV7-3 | CASSLNGVGNYGYTF
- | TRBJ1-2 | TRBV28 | CASRGAALPYGYTF
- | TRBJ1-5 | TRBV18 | CASSTGVGAGEPQHF
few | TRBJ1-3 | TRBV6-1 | CASSDREIFGNTIYF
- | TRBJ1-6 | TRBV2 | CASMGYSPLHF
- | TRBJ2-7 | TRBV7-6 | CASSHGKNRESGEQYF
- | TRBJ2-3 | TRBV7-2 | CASNTGADTQYF
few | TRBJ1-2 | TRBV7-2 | CASAMQGRNYGYTF
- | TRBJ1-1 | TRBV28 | CASSPGQGRRMNTEAFF
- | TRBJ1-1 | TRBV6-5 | CASSSLGTGHMNTEAFF
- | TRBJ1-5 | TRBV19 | CASSALQSHQPQHF
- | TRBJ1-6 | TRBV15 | CATSRDQPGGSYNSPLHF
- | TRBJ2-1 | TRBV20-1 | CSARSLAGPEAGWDEQFF
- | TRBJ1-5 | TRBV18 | CASSAGTGVQPQHF
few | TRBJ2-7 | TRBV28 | CASNEGGQSYEQYF
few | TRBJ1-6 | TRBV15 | CATSGSSYNSPLHF
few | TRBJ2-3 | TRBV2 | CAREGLAGGVSTDTQYF
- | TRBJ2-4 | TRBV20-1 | CSAPKAGGGTENIQYF
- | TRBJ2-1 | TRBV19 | CASNPGTSGSNEQFF
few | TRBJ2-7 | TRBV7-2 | CASSIRGGPNYEQYF
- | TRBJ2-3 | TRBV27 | CASSSSRGADTQYF
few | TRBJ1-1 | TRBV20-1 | CSARASGRIVNTEAFF
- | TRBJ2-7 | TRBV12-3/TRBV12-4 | CASTTDRVLYEQYF
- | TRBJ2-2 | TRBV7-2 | CASSLSATHTGELFF
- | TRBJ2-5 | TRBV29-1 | CSVLAGGSETQYF
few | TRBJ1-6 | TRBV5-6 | CASSSTGPNSPLHF
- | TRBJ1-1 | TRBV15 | CATSRGDRGEAFF
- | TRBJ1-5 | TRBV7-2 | CASSPRDRVNQPQHF